This is a list of T cell receptor beta chains from one sample in a study of blood T cell repertoires in COVID-19. Clones were read by immunoSEQ multiplex PCR, and TCRdb kept only the in-frame ones, dropping some. The top ten hold roughly 3.2% of the sample, which has tens of thousands of clones, roughly 87% seen once. Input material: peripheral blood. The receptors derive from a man aged 50 to 60 with active COVID-19. Both conserved end residues are part of each CDR3. D genes are given only for firm matches. The size of a clone is reported for some rows only, either as once, few or many, or as a class for expanded clones.

V: TRBV2; D: NA; size: NA; J: TRBJ2-3; CDR3: CASSEGPRDTQYF; DNA: TGTGCCAGCAGTGAAGGTCCTAGGGATACGCAGTATTTT
V: TRBV4-2; D: NA; size: NA; J: TRBJ1-1; CDR3: CASSQGVGQRNTEAFF; DNA: TGTGCCAGCAGCCAAGGAGTAGGCCAGCGCAACACTGAAGCTTTCTTT
V: TRBV12-5; D: NA; size: NA; J: TRBJ1-1; CDR3: CASGLEPGTEAFF; DNA: TGTGCTAGTGGTTTGGAGCCGGGCACTGAAGCTTTCTTT
V: TRBV5-5; D: TRBD2; size: NA; J: TRBJ2-1; CDR3: CASSLDGTIPYNEQFF; DNA: TGTGCCAGCAGCTTGGACGGGACTATACCCTACAATGAGCAGTTCTTC
V: TRBV4-1; D: NA; size: NA; J: TRBJ1-4; CDR3: CASSQQGEKLFF; DNA: TGCGCCAGCAGCCAGCAGGGGGAAAAACTGTTTTTT
V: TRBV6-5; D: NA; size: NA; J: TRBJ1-2; CDR3: CASSSRSPPNYGYTF; DNA: TGTGCCAGCAGTTCTCGAAGCCCCCCCAACTATGGCTACACCTTC
V: TRBV2; D: NA; size: NA; J: TRBJ1-5; CDR3: CASSQGTTNQPQHF; DNA: TGTGCCAGCAGTCAGGGGACCACCAATCAGCCCCAGCATTTT
V: TRBV11-2; D: NA; size: NA; J: TRBJ2-3; CDR3: CASSSTGSTDTQYF; DNA: TGTGCCAGCAGCTCAACAGGGAGCACAGATACGCAGTATTTT
V: TRBV20-1; D: TRBD1; size: NA; J: TRBJ1-4; CDR3: CSASPGQTNEKLFF; DNA: TGCAGTGCTAGTCCGGGACAGACTAATGAAAAACTGTTTTTT
V: TRBV4-2; D: NA; size: NA; J: TRBJ2-3; CDR3: CASSQRGITDTQYF; DNA: TGTGCCAGCAGCCAGAGGGGGATCACAGATACGCAGTATTTT
V: TRBV6-5; D: NA; size: NA; J: TRBJ1-1; CDR3: CASSYGPNTEAFF; DNA: TGTGCCAGCAGTTACGGGCCGAACACTGAAGCTTTCTTT
V: TRBV11-2; D: NA; size: once; J: TRBJ1-5; CDR3: CASSLDSGFQPQHF; DNA: TGTGCCAGCAGCTTAGATTCGGGGTTTCAGCCCCAGCATTTT
V: TRBV5-1; D: NA; size: NA; J: TRBJ1-1; CDR3: CASSLDSRRTEAFF; DNA: TGCGCCAGCAGCTTGGACAGCCGGAGGACTGAAGCTTTCTTT
V: TRBV12-2; D: NA; size: NA; J: TRBJ2-4; CDR3: CASRLRTSGVRGKNIQYF; DNA: TGTGCAAGTCGCTTAAGGACTAGCGGGGTTCGAGGCAAAAACATTCAGTACTTC
V: TRBV4-2; D: NA; size: few; J: TRBJ2-7; CDR3: CASSRTDWGGPGYEQYF; DNA: TGTGCCAGCAGCCGGACAGACTGGGGGGGGCCGGGTTACGAGCAGTACTTC
V: TRBV7-9; D: TRBD1; size: NA; J: TRBJ1-4; CDR3: CASSSPLGQGKTNEKLFF; DNA: TGTGCCAGCAGCTCCCCATTAGGACAGGGGAAAACTAATGAAAAACTGTTTTTT
V: TRBV10-3; D: TRBD2; size: NA; J: TRBJ2-5; CDR3: CAPSGGETQYF; DNA: TGTGCCCCCTCGGGGGGGGAGACCCAGTACTTC
V: TRBV14; D: NA; size: NA; J: TRBJ1-3; CDR3: CASSQDPQGNTIYF; DNA: TGTGCCAGCAGCCAAGATCCCCAAGGAAACACCATATATTTT
V: TRBV5-6; D: TRBD1; size: NA; J: TRBJ1-1; CDR3: CASSTTGTTEAFF; DNA: TGTGCCAGCAGCACGACAGGGACCACTGAAGCTTTCTTT
V: TRBV9; D: NA; size: NA; J: TRBJ1-1; CDR3: CASSVRGNTEAFF; DNA: TGTGCCAGCAGCGTCCGGGGTAACACTGAAGCTTTCTTT
V: TRBV27; D: NA; size: NA; J: TRBJ1-5; CDR3: CASRRGNSNQPQHF; DNA: TGTGCCAGTCGAAGAGGTAATAGCAATCAGCCCCAGCATTTT
V: TRBV4-2; D: NA; size: NA; J: TRBJ2-1; CDR3: CASSQDLYNEQFF; DNA: TGTGCCAGCAGCCAAGACCTGTACAATGAGCAGTTCTTC
V: TRBV4-1; D: TRBD2; size: NA; J: TRBJ2-3; CDR3: CASTPAGLSTDTQYF; DNA: TGCGCCAGCACACCAGCGGGGCTAAGCACAGATACGCAGTATTTT
V: TRBV27; D: NA; size: NA; J: TRBJ2-5; CDR3: CASSFGRGIQETQYF; DNA: TGTGCCAGCAGTTTCGGCAGGGGTATCCAAGAGACCCAGTACTTC
V: TRBV12-1; D: NA; size: NA; J: TRBJ2-7; CDR3: CASSFPPAGGLEQYF; DNA: TGTGCCAGCAGTTTCCCCCCTGCGGGGGGCCTCGAGCAGTACTTC
V: TRBV20-1; D: TRBD2; size: once; J: TRBJ2-7; CDR3: CSASWPSGSYEQYF; DNA: TGCAGTGCTAGTTGGCCTAGCGGGTCCTACGAGCAGTACTTC
V: TRBV15; D: TRBD1; size: NA; J: TRBJ1-2; CDR3: CATSRETGGGYTF; DNA: TGTGCCACCAGCAGAGAGACAGGGGGTGGCTACACCTTC
V: TRBV6-5; D: NA; size: once; J: TRBJ2-3; CDR3: CASSSSGGASQYF; DNA: TGTGCCAGCAGTTCCTCCGGGGGAGCTTCGCAGTATTTT
V: TRBV12-5; D: NA; size: once; J: TRBJ2-1; CDR3: CASGPYGGEQFF; DNA: TGTGCTAGTGGTCCCTATGGAGGGGAGCAGTTCTTC
V: TRBV7-2; D: NA; size: NA; J: TRBJ1-6; CDR3: CASSLGVFGGVNSPLHF; DNA: TGTGCCAGCAGCTTAGGAGTTTTTGGGGGCGTTAATTCACCCCTCCACTTT
V: TRBV4-2; D: NA; size: NA; J: TRBJ2-2; CDR3: CASSQVAARGELFF; DNA: TGTGCCAGCAGCCAAGTAGCGGCTAGGGGGGAGCTGTTTTTT
V: TRBV7-9; D: TRBD1; size: few; J: TRBJ1-6; CDR3: CASSFGTDNSPLHF; DNA: TGTGCCAGCAGCTTCGGGACAGATAATTCACCCCTCCACTTT
V: TRBV5-4; D: NA; size: NA; J: TRBJ1-5; CDR3: CASSLGGNSNQPQHF; DNA: TGTGCCAGCAGCCTTGGAGGGAACAGCAATCAGCCCCAGCATTTT
V: TRBV5-6; D: NA; size: NA; J: TRBJ2-5; CDR3: CASSLVFQGGKETQYF; DNA: TGTGCCAGCAGCTTGGTTTTCCAGGGTGGCAAAGAGACCCAGTACTTC
V: TRBV19; D: NA; size: NA; J: TRBJ1-5; CDR3: CATQDPPREAQHF; DNA: TGTGCCACCCAGGACCCGCCGAGGGAAGCCCAGCATTTT
V: TRBV25-1; D: NA; size: NA; J: TRBJ1-1; CDR3: CASSEPGGWGNTEAFF; DNA: TGTGCCAGCAGTGAACCAGGAGGGTGGGGAAACACTGAAGCTTTCTTT
V: TRBV12-3/TRBV12-4; D: NA; size: NA; J: TRBJ1-2; CDR3: CASSLARNYGYTF; DNA: TGTGCCAGCAGTTTAGCTCGGAACTATGGCTACACCTTC
V: TRBV21-1; D: NA; size: NA; J: TRBJ1-1; CDR3: CASSKLSTLEQGTEAFF; DNA: TGTGCCAGCAGCAAACTTAGTACCCTGGAACAGGGAACTGAAGCTTTCTTT
V: TRBV3-1/TRBV3-2; D: NA; size: NA; J: TRBJ1-2; CDR3: CASSHRGGPGSYTF; DNA: TGTGCCAGCAGCCACCGGGGGGGGCCCGGGAGCTACACCTTC
V: TRBV12-3/TRBV12-4; D: TRBD1; size: NA; J: TRBJ1-1; CDR3: CASTGGFEAFF; DNA: TGTGCCAGCACAGGGGGCTTTGAAGCTTTCTTT
V: TRBV14; D: NA; size: NA; J: TRBJ2-6; CDR3: CASSRRNSGANVLTF; DNA: TGTGCCAGCAGCAGGAGAAACTCTGGGGCCAACGTCCTGACTTTC
V: TRBV7-2; D: TRBD1; size: NA; J: TRBJ1-2; CDR3: CASPTPGQGARGYTF; DNA: TGTGCCAGCCCTACCCCCGGTCAGGGGGCGCGAGGCTACACCTTC
V: TRBV21-1; D: NA; size: NA; J: TRBJ2-2; CDR3: CASSKEFKSTRLGTRSGELFF; DNA: TGTGCCAGCAGCAAGGAATTTAAGTCGACACGGCTTGGCACTCGATCCGGGGAGCTGTTTTTT
V: TRBV30; D: TRBD1; size: NA; J: TRBJ2-3; CDR3: CAWSTGQASTDTQYF; DNA: TGTGCCTGGAGTACAGGACAGGCTAGCACAGATACGCAGTATTTT
V: TRBV15; D: NA; size: NA; J: TRBJ2-7; CDR3: CATSREWDFPYEQYF; DNA: TGTGCCACCAGCAGAGAATGGGACTTTCCCTACGAGCAGTACTTC
V: TRBV7-7; D: TRBD2; size: NA; J: TRBJ2-5; CDR3: CASGGEETQYF; DNA: TGTGCCAGCGGGGGGGAAGAGACCCAGTACTTC
V: TRBV6-2/TRBV6-3; D: NA; size: NA; J: TRBJ1-1; CDR3: CASSYSLTGTRDTEAFF; DNA: TGTGCCAGCAGTTATTCCCTAACCGGAACGAGGGACACTGAAGCTTTCTTT
V: TRBV5-6; D: TRBD1; size: NA; J: TRBJ2-7; CDR3: CASSPVFGQGPGEQYF; DNA: TGTGCCAGCAGCCCCGTTTTTGGACAGGGCCCCGGCGAGCAGTACTTC
V: TRBV7-2; D: NA; size: NA; J: TRBJ1-2; CDR3: CASSLGGNLRGYTF; DNA: TGTGCCAGCAGCTTGGGAGGGAATCTCAGAGGCTACACCTTC
V: TRBV6-2/TRBV6-3; D: NA; size: NA; J: TRBJ2-5; CDR3: CASSYDSRGVRDQETQYF; DNA: TGTGCCAGCAGTTACGATTCCAGGGGCGTTAGAGACCAAGAGACCCAGTACTTC
V: TRBV10-3; D: TRBD1; size: once; J: TRBJ1-1; CDR3: CAISQGQGTEAFF; DNA: TGTGCCATCAGTCAAGGACAGGGCACTGAAGCTTTCTTT
V: TRBV2; D: NA; size: NA; J: TRBJ1-1; CDR3: CASSEGLYTEAFF; DNA: TGTGCCAGCAGTGAAGGTTTATACACTGAAGCTTTCTTT
V: TRBV19; D: TRBD1; size: NA; J: TRBJ2-6; CDR3: CASSFDPLDRVNSGANVLTF; DNA: TGTGCCAGTAGTTTCGACCCCCTCGACAGGGTAAACTCTGGGGCCAACGTCCTGACTTTC